The clone carrying this TCR beta chain has more than one count but fewer than ten. The source of the sample is a study of human T cells and chemical hapten exposure. TCRdb re-analysed the RACE reads in MiXCR, keeping a single row per CDR3 protein. The table records about 41,000 distinct CDR3 sequences, roughly 4.5% of them present only once. The length of the CDR3 is 16 residues. Per the germline V gene, CDR1 is SEHNR and CDR2 is FQNEAQ (reference sequence). The ends lost 0 bases at V and 5 bases at J; junction bases unmatched: 7. Time point denoted: healthy volunteer bleed at 2 weeks. The starting material, unfractionated whole blood, was used for total RNA extraction.

The sequenced material came from whole blood. The source is a human donor in good health. Some clones in this sample may be carry-over from other donors' samples. This chain connects TRBV7-9 to TRBJ2-7; TRBD2 matches 10 bases. The chain's CDR3 is CASSLASGLASHEQYF. The CDR3 nucleotides are TGTGCCAGCAGCTTAGCCTCGGGACTAGCGAGCCACGAGCAGTACTTC. The full variable domain, with the rest looked up from reference TRBV7-9 and TRBJ2-7, is DTGVSQNPRHKITKRGQNVTFRCDPISEHNRLYWYRQTLGQGPEFLTYFQNEAQLEKSRLLSDRFSAERPKGSFSTLEIQRTEQGDSAMYLCASSLASGLASHEQYFGPGTRLTVT.